The clone carrying this T cell receptor beta chain was seen once. The antigen remains undetermined. Here immunoSEQ multiplex PCR was the method, and the copy in TCRdb shows in-frame clones only, minus some. The sample consists of roughly 140,000 clones, around 90% of them appearing once. The sample originates from a study of T cell responses to AZD1222 COVID-19 vaccine. Regarding the study as a whole: The study sampled repertoires only after the peak T cell response. Reportedly, close to half of spike-specific TCRs are directed against unmutated variant regions.

Germline V gene data show CDR1 as MGHDK and CDR2 as SYGVNS. V gave up 6 bases and J gave up 8 bases; unmatched junction bases: 10. The CDR3 covers 15 residues. The origin of this receptor is an adult who received the AZD1222 COVID-19 vaccine. This chain connects TRBV25-1 to TRBJ1-4, with 9 positions matching TRBD1. The sample consisted of peripheral blood, taken 28 days after the second AZD1222 dose. The CDR3 bases are TGTGCCAGCAGCGAGGGACAGGGATTCAAGGAAAAACTGTTTTTT. It encodes CASSEGQGFKEKLFF.